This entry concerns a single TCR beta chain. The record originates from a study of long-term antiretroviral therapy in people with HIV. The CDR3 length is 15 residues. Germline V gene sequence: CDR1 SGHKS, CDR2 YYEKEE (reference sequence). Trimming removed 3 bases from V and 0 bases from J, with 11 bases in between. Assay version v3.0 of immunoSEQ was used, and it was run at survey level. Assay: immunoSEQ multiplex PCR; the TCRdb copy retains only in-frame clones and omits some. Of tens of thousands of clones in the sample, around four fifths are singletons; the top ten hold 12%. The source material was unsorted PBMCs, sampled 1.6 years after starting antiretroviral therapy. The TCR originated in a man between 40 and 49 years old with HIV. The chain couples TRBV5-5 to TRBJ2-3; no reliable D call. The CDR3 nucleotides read TGTGCCAGCAGCTCGGACGGAGCTAGCACAGATACGCAGTATTTT. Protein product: CASSSDGASTDTQYF.